The next 8 T cell receptor beta chains were all read from a single sample in a study of blood T cell repertoires in COVID-19. TCRdb's copy holds only in-frame clones and misses some; the assay was immunoSEQ multiplex PCR. The data contain about 200,000 clones, around four fifths of them singletons. The specimen was peripheral blood. The origin of the receptors is a man aged 55-75 years with COVID-19, enrolled during active disease.

This chain links TRBV16 with TRBJ1-4; D gene ambiguous. Germline CDR1 reads KGHSY; CDR2 reads FQNENV. The CDR3 extends over 15 amino acids. Trimming left V 0 bases short and J 5 bases short, with 10 bases between. The CDR3 DNA is TGTGCCAGCAGCCAATCGGAACAGTTAAATGAAAAACTGTTTTTT. Protein: CASSQSEQLNEKLFF.

The rearrangement uses TRBV11-2 and TRBJ2-1, with TRBD1 as a possible D gene (5 bases). The ends were cut back, 3 bases at V and 9 bases at J, with 9 bases in the middle. Germline V gene data show CDR1 as SGHAT and CDR2 as FQNNGV. This CDR3 is 12 amino acids long. Here the CDR3 reads CASSFQGIEQFF. The CDR3, as DNA: TGTGCCAGCAGCTTTCAGGGAATTGAGCAGTTCTTC.

CDR3 amino acids: CASSLGARTTEAFF. DNA for the CDR3: TGTGCCAGCAGCTTGGGGGCACGGACCACTGAAGCTTTCTTT. This rearrangement joins TRBV7-2 to TRBJ1-1, with D perhaps matching TRBD1 (6 bases). The CDR3 runs 14 residues. Trimming left V 3 bases short and J 4 bases short, with 12 bases between. Germline V gene data show CDR1 as SGHTA and CDR2 as FQGNSA. Supplemented by reference TRBV7-2 and TRBJ1-1, the full variable domain reads GAGVSQSPSNKVTEKGKDVELRCDPISGHTALYWYRQSLGQGLEFLIYFQGNSAPDKSGLPSDRFSAERTGGSVSTLTIQRTQQEDSAVYLCASSLGARTTEAFFGQGTRLTVV.

The chain links TRBV5-1 to TRBJ2-2; perhaps TRBD2 as D (6 bases). Germline V CDR1 and CDR2: SGHRS, YFSETQ. This CDR3 has 15 amino acids. Trimming shortened V by 0 bases and J by 4 bases, and 10 bases separated the two germline ends. The CDR3 is CASSLVAEPTGELFF. The DNA for the CDR3 is TGCGCCAGCAGCTTGGTAGCGGAACCCACCGGGGAGCTGTTTTTT.

J is TRBJ2-3 and V is TRBV6-2 or TRBV6-3; possibly TRBD1 for D (6 bases). This CDR3 contains 14 residues. The V and J ends lost 5 bases and 8 bases respectively, with 17 bases between them. Germline CDR1 is MNHEY and CDR2 is SVGEGT. CDR3 sequence: CASSPGLIGGTQYF. The CDR3 DNA sequence: TGTGCCAGCAGTCCCGGCCTGATAGGGGGTACGCAGTATTTT.

The genes are TRBV28 and TRBJ1-6; 9 nucleotides align to TRBD1. Looked up from germline, CDR1 is MDHEN and CDR2 is SYDVKM. The CDR3 covers 17 residues. The V segment lost 4 bases and the J segment 1 base; nucleotides outside the gene matches: 5. The CDR3 bases are TGTGCCAGCAGTTCGCCGGGACAGGGATCCTATAATTCACCCCTCCACTTT. Residues: CASSSPGQGSYNSPLHF.

The J gene is TRBJ2-5, the V gene TRBV4-2; 7 bases map to TRBD2. The J call is in doubt because the DNA end fits TRBJ2-7 better. The germline V gene encodes CDR1 LGHNA and CDR2 YNFKEQ. The CDR3 has 15 residues. In nucleotides, the CDR3 is TGTGCCAGCAGCCAAGAGGTAGGGCGGGGGTACGAGCAGTACTTC. The encoded protein is CASSQEVGRGYEQYF.

This clone was recorded only once. The junction and the germline gene differ at one end; a read error may be behind it. The gene calls are TRBV5-1 and TRBJ2-4, with D perhaps TRBD1 (7 bases). The CDR3 has 12 amino acids. Germline V gene lookup returns CDR1 SGHRS and CDR2 YFSETQ. This CDR3 is CARGLKRDSSCF. The CDR3 DNA sequence: TGCGCCAGGGGACTCAAACGGGACAGCTCTTGCTTC.